This TCR beta chain was documented in a study of T cell changes during pregnancy in multiple sclerosis. The protocol was immunoSEQ multiplex PCR, while the TCRdb copy is restricted to in-frame clones and leaves out a portion. The table shows roughly 50,000 clones, with 75% to 90% occurring only once. Trimming cost V 3 bases and J 0 bases; bases outside gene matches: 10. The germline V gene encodes CDR1 ENHRY and CDR2 SYGVKD. There are 18 residues in the CDR3. The chain employs TRBV10-3 and TRBJ2-1, with 8 nucleotides matching TRBD1. Sample: CD8+ T cells from peripheral blood mononuclear cells, taken in the second trimester of pregnancy. The sequence derives from a female donor with multiple sclerosis, enrolled in a pregnancy study. The CDR3 spells CAISDWAGQGASYNEQFF. The CDR3 nucleotides are TGTGCCATCAGTGATTGGGCGGGGCAGGGGGCCTCCTACAATGAGCAGTTCTTC.